Included here is one T cell receptor (beta chain) sequence, with context. The specificity of this receptor is unknown. Within one base of it there is no much larger clone, and no base qualities were kept. Ends trimmed: V by 3 bases, J by 7 bases; bases unmatched to a gene: 4. CDR1 is given as SGHKS and CDR2 as YYEKEE, both from the germline V gene (reference sequence). The CDR3, cysteine through phenylalanine, is 13 amino acids long. Only the CDR3 DNA is retained, 39 bases long and in frame from the first base. The CDR3 regions of human TCRbeta chains were subjected to immunosequencing. The published analysis was carried out like this. Repertoire TCRs were matched against a reference library of SARS-CoV-2-specific TCRs generated with the MIRA antigen-specificity platform. Breadth meant the fraction of unique TCRs that were SARS-CoV-2-associated, whereas depth meant the fraction of total T cells that were SARS-CoV-2-associated. Each spike-specific TCR was assigned to its reactive spike region and to a CD4 or CD8 class using the MIRA data. Log10-transformed breadth and depth values were compared by one-way ANOVA with Sidak's multiple comparisons tests. TCRdb re-hosts the immuneACCESS table, in-frame sequences only. Its copies lack some clones; in the studies checked, an unresolved V gene accounts for under half of them, and the cause for the rest is not known. Clone size and the V and J calls come from that table; the DNA yielded D and trimming. A total of 110,000 or so clones appear in this sample, roughly nine tenths of them only once. The top ten clonotypes cover 5.2% of the sample.

This sample stems from a study of T cell responses to AZD1222 COVID-19 vaccine (dated by TCRdb to about 2021). Concerning the study at large: Because spike-specific TCR depth and breadth did not differ between the two schedules, AZD1222 recipients who got a second dose at roughly 4 weeks were pooled with those who got a second dose at roughly 12 weeks. Enrollment into the trials was organized by age into subgroups of 18-55, 56-69 and 70-plus years, and those subgroups contained roughly 150, 30 and 60 TCR-sequenced participants, respectively. TCR sequencing was performed for about 250 trial participants, of whom 207 were given two doses of AZD1222 and 26 were given two doses of MenACWY control vaccine.

The time point tag for this specimen amounts to: baseline before first vaccination. Vaccinee samples were obtained from the UK trials COV001 and COV002, which included a single-blind randomized controlled phase 2/3 trial of AZD1222 (ChAdOx1 nCoV-19) in healthy adults. Trial participant PBMC samples were collected at day 0 and day 28 after the second dose for TCRbeta chain sequencing. The investigation overall reported the following: Because no day 14 peak-response samples were available, repertoires were characterized only after the peak T cell response. Reportedly, almost half of the unique spike-specific TCRs recognized epitopes lying outside the regions that are mutated in the B.1.351 and B.1.1.7 variants. After two AZD1222 doses, both the breadth and the depth of spike-specific TCRs were significantly higher than at day 0 and than in MenACWY recipients. In the small 56-69-year group, the increase in depth fell short of significance, most likely because of low power. Conclusions about previously exposed vaccinees are limited because only six or seven AZD1222 recipients were SARS-CoV-2 seropositive at baseline. Most participants were white British and females outnumbered males, and the authors suggested that clonal diversity may have been underestimated. The vaccine-associated CD4 TCRs covered the entire spike protein, and the dominant responses fell in regions 160-218 and 743-854.

This sequence was found in an adult in good health. The chain couples TRBV5-5 to TRBJ1-2; a stretch of 9 junction bases matches TRBD1. Sample: peripheral blood, taken on day 0 of AZD1222 vaccination. The sequenced DNA: TGTGCCAGCAGCTCCGGGACAGGGTCTGGCTACACCTTC. Its protein is CASSSGTGSGYTF.